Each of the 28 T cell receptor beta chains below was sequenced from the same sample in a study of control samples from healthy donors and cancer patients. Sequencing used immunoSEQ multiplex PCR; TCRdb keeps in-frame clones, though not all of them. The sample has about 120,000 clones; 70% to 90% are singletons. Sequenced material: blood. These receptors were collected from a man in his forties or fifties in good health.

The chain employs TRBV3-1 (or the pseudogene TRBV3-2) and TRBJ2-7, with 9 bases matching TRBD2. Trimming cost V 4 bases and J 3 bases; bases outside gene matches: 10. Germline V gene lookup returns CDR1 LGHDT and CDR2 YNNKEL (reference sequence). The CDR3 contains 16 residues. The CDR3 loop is CASSPPGLAGLYEQYF. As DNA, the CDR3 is TGTGCCAGCAGCCCCCCCGGGCTAGCGGGGCTCTACGAGCAGTACTTC.

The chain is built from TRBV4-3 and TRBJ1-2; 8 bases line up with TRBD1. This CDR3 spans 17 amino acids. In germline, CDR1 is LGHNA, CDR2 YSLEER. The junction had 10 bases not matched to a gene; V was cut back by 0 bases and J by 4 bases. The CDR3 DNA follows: TGCGCCAGCAGCCAAGACACCCGGACAGGGCCGGGCTATGGCTACACCTTC. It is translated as CASSQDTRTGPGYGYTF.

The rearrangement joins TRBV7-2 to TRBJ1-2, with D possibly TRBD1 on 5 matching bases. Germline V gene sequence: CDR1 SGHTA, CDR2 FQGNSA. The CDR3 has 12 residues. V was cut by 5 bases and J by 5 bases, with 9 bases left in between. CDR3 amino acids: CASSATAYGYTF. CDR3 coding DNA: TGTGCCAGCAGCGCGACAGCATATGGCTACACCTTC.

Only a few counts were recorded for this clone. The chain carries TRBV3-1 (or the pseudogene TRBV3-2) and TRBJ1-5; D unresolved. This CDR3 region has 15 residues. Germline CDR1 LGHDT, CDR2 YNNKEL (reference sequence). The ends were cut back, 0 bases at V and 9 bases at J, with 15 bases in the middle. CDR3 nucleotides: TGTGCCAGCAGCCAAGATAGCGCCGGGCGGCCGCCCCAGCATTTT. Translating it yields CASSQDSAGRPPQHF.

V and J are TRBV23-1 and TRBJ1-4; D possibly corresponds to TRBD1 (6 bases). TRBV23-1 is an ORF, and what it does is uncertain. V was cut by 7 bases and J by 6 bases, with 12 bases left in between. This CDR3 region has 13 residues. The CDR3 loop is CASTGGAYEKLFF. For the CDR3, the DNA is TGCGCCAGCACGGGGGGCGCTTATGAAAAACTGTTTTTT.

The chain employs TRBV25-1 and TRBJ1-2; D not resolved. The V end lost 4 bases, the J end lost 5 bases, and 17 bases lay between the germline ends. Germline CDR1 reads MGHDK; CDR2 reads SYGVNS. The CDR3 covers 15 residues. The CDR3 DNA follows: TGTGCCAGCAGTGGGCTTTCGGACGCCCGATATGGCTACACCTTC. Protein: CASSGLSDARYGYTF.

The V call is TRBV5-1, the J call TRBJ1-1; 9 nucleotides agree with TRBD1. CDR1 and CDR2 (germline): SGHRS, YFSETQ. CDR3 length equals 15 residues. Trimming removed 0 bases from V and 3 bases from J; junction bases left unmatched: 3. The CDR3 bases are TGCGCCAGCAGCTTGGGGGGACAGGGAGACACTGAAGCTTTCTTT. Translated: CASSLGGQGDTEAFF.

DNA for the CDR3: TGTGCCTGGAGTGTAGGGGGGTCCGGGGAGCTGTTTTTT. It encodes CAWSVGGSGELFF. The chain links TRBV30 to TRBJ2-2, with D perhaps being TRBD1 or TRBD2 (6 bases each). The CDR3 length is 13 residues. V gave up 0 bases and J gave up 6 bases, with 8 bases separating them. Germline values: CDR1 GTSNPN, CDR2 SVGIG (reference sequence). Full variable domain (missing parts from reference TRBV30 and TRBJ2-2): SQTIHQWPATLVQPVGSPLSLECTVEGTSNPNLYWYRQAAGRGLQLLFYSVGIGQISSEVPQNLSASRPQDRQFILSSKKLLLSDSGFYLCAWSVGGSGELFFGEGSRLTVL.

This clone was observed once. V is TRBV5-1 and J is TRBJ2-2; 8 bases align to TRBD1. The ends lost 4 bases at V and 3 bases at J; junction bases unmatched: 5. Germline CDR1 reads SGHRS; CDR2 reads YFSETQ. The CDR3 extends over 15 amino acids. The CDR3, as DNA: TGCGCCAGCAGCCCCGGACAGGGAGACACCGGGGAGCTGTTTTTT. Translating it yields CASSPGQGDTGELFF.

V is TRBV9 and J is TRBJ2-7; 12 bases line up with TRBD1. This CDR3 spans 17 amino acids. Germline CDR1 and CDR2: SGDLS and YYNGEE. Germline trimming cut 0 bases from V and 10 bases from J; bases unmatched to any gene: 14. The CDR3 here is CASSVERGGQGAAGQYF. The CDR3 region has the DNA TGTGCCAGCAGCGTAGAACGAGGGGGACAGGGGGCGGCCGGCCAGTACTTC.

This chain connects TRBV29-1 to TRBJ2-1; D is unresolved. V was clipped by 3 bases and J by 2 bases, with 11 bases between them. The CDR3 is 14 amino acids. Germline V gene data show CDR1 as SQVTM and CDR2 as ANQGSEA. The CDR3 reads CSVDLLEAYNEQFF. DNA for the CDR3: TGCAGCGTTGACCTCCTGGAAGCCTACAATGAGCAGTTCTTC.

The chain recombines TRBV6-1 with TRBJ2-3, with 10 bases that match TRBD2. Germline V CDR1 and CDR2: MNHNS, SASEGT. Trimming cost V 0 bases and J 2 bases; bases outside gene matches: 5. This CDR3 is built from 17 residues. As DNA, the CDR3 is TGTGCCAGCAGTGAAGCGGGGCTAGCGGGGGCCACAGATACGCAGTATTTT. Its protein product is CASSEAGLAGATDTQYF.

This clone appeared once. The CDR3 spells CASSYGPGPDQPQHF. The CDR3 coding sequence is TGTGCCAGCAGTTACGGGCCAGGGCCGGATCAGCCCCAGCATTTT. V and J are TRBV6-5 and TRBJ1-5; D is perhaps TRBD1 (5 bases). The germline V gene has CDR1 MNHEY and CDR2 SVGAGI. The V and J ends lost 2 bases and 5 bases respectively, with 13 bases between them. The CDR3 is 15 residues long.

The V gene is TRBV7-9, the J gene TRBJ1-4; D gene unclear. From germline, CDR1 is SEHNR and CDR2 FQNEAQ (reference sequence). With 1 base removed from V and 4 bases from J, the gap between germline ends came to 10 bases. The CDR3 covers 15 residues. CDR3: CASSLGRQFNEKLFF. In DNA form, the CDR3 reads TGTGCCAGCAGCTTAGGTCGCCAGTTTAATGAAAAACTGTTTTTT.

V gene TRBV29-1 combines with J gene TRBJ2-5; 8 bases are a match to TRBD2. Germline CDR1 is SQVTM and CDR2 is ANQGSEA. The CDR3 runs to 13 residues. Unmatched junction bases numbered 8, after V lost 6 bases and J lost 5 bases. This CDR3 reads CSVGGGRGETQYF. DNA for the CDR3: TGCAGCGTGGGCGGGGGGCGAGGCGAGACCCAGTACTTC.

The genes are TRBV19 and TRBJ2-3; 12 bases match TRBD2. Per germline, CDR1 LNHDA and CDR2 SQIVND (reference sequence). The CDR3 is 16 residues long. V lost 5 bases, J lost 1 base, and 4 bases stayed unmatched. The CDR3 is CASSRTSGVRTDTQYF. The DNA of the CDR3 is TGTGCCAGTAGTCGGACTAGCGGGGTGCGCACAGATACGCAGTATTTT.

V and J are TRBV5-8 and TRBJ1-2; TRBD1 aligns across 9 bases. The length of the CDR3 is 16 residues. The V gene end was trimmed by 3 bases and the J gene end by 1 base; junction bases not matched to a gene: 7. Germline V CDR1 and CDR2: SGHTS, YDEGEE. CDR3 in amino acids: CASSSRDRARNYGYTF. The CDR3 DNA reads TGTGCCAGCAGCTCCCGGGACAGGGCGCGTAACTATGGCTACACCTTC.

DNA of the CDR3: TGTGCCAGCAGCTTAGGGGGTAGCGCCATCCAAGAGACCCAGTACTTC. Its protein product is CASSLGGSAIQETQYF. The chain employs TRBV7-9 and TRBJ2-5, with a tentative D call TRBD2 (5 bases). The CDR3 has 16 residues. The ends were cut back, 1 base at V and 1 base at J, with 13 bases in the middle. Per germline, CDR1 SEHNR and CDR2 FQNEAQ (reference sequence).

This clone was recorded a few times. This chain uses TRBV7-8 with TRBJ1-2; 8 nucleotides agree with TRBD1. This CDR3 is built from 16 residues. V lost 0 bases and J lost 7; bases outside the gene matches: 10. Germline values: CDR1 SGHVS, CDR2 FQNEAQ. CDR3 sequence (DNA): TGTGCCAGCAGCTTAGCGGGGGAGGACAGGGACGGTGGCTACACCTTC. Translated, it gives CASSLAGEDRDGGYTF.

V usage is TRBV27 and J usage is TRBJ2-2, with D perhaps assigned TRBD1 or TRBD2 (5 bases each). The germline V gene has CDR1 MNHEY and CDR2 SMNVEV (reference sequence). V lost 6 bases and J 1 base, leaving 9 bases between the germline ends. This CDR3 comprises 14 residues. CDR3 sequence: CASRGTVNTGELFF. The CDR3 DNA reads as TGTGCCAGCAGGGGGACCGTGAACACCGGGGAGCTGTTTTTT.

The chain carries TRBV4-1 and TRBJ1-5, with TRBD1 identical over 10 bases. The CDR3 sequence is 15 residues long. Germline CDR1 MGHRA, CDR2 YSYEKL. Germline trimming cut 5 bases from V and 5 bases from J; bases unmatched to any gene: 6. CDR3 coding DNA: TGCGCCAGCAGCAGTAGGACAGGGGGTTATCAGCCCCAGCATTTT. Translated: CASSSRTGGYQPQHF.

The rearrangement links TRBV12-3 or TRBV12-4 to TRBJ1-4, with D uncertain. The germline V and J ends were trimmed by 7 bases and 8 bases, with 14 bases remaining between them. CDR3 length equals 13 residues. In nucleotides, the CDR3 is TGTGCCAGCAACCCGGGGATGGCAGAAAAACTGTTTTTT. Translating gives CASNPGMAEKLFF.

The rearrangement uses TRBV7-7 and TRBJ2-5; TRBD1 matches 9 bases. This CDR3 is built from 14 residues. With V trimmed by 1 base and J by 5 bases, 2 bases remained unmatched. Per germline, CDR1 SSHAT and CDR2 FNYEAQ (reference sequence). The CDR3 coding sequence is TGTGCCAGCAGCTTAGGGACAGGGGATGAGACCCAGTACTTC. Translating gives CASSLGTGDETQYF.

DNA of the CDR3: TGTGCCAGCAGTGTCGGAGAAAACACTGAAGCTTTCTTT. The encoded protein is CASSVGENTEAFF. The chain combines TRBV2 with TRBJ1-1; D remains unclear. V shed 4 bases and J shed 2 bases, with 8 bases lying between them. Looked up from germline, CDR1 is SNHLY and CDR2 is FYNNEI. This CDR3 contains 13 residues.

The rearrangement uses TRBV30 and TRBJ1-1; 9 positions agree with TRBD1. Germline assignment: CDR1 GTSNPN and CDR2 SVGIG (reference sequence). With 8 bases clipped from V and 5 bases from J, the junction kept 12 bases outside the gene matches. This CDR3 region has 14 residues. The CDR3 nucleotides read TGTGCCGTCGATTACAGGGGGCGTTGGACTGAAGCTTTCTTT. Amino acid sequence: CAVDYRGRWTEAFF.

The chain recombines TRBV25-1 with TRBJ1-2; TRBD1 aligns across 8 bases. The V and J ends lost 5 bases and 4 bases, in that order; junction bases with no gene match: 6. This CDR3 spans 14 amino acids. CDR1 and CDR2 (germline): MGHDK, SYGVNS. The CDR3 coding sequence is TGTGCCAGCAGTCCGTCGGGACAGGTCTATGGCTACACCTTC. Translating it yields CASSPSGQVYGYTF.

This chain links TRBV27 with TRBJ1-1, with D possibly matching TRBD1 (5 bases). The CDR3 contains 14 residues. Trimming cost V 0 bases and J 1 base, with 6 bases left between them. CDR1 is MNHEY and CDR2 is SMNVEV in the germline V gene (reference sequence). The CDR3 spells CASSLSGPNTEAFF. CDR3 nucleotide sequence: TGTGCCAGCAGTTTATCGGGACCGAACACTGAAGCTTTCTTT.

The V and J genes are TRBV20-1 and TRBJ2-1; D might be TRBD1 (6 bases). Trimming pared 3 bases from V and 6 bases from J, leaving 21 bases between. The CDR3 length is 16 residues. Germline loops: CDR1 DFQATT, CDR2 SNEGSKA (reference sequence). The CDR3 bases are TGCAGTGCTAGTAGGGGCTGGACAGAGCCTTCCAATGAGCAGTTCTTC. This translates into CSASRGWTEPSNEQFF.